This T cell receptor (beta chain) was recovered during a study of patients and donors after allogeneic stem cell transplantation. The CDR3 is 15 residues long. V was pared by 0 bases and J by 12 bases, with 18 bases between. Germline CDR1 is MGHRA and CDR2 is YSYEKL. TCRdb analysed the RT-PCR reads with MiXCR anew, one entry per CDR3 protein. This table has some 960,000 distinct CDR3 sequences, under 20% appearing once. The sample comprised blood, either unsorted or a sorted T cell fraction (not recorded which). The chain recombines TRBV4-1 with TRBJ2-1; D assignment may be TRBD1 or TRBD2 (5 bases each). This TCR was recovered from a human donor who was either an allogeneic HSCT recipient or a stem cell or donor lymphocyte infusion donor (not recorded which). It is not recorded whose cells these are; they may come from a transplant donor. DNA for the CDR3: TGCGCCAGCAGCCAAGAGAGGGGAACTTTTGATGTGCAGTTCTTC. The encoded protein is CASSQERGTFDVQFF.